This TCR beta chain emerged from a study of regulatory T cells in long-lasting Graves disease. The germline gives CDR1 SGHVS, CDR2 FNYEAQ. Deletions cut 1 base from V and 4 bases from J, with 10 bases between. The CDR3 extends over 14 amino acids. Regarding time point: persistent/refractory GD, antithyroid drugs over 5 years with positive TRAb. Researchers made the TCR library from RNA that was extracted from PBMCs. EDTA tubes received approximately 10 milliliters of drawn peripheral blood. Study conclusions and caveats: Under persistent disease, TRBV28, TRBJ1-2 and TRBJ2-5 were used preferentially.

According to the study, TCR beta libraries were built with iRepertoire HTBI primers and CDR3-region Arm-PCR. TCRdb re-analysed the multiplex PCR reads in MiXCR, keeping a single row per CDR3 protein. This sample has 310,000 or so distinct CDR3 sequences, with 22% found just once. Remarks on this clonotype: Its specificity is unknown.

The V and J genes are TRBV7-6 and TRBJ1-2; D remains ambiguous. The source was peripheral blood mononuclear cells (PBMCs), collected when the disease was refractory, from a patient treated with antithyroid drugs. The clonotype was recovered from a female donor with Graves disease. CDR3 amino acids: CASSLDVRIYGYTF. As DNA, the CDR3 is TGTGCCAGCAGCTTAGACGTCAGAATCTATGGCTACACCTTC.